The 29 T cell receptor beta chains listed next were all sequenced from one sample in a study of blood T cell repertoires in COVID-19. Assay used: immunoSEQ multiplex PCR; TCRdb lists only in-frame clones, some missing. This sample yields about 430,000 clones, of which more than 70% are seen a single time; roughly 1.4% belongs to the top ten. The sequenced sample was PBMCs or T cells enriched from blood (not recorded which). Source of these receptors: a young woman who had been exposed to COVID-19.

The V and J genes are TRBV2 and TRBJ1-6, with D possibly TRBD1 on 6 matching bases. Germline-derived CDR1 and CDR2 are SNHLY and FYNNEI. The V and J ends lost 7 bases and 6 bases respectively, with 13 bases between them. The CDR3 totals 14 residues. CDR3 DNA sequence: TGTGCCAGCATGAGGAGACAGGCTAATTCACCCCTCCACTTT. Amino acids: CASMRRQANSPLHF.

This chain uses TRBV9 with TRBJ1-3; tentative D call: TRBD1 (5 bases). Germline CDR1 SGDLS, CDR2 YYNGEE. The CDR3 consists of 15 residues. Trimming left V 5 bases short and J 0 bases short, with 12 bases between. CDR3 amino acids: CASSAAGLSGNTIYF. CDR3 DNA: TGTGCCAGCAGTGCCGCGGGGCTCTCTGGAAACACCATATATTTT.

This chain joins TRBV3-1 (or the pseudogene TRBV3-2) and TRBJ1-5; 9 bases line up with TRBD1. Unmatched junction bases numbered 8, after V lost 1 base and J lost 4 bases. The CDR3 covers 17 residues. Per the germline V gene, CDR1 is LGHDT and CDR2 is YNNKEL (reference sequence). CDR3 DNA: TGTGCCAGCAGCCAAGGACCTCGACAGGGGGAGAATCAGCCCCAGCATTTT. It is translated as CASSQGPRQGENQPQHF.

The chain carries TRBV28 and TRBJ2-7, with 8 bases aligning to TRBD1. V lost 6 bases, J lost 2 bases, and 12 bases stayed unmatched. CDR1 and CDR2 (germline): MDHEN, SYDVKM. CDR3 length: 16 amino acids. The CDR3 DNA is TGTGCCAGCAGGGCGGCAGGGACAGGCCCAACCTACGAGCAGTACTTC. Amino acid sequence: CASRAAGTGPTYEQYF.

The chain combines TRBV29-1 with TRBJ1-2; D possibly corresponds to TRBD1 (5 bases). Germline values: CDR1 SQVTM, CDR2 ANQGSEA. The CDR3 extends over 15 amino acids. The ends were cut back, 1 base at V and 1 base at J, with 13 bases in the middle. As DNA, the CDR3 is TGCAGCGTTGAAGGACAGCCCGGTAGTAACTATGGCTACACCTTC. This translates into CSVEGQPGSNYGYTF.

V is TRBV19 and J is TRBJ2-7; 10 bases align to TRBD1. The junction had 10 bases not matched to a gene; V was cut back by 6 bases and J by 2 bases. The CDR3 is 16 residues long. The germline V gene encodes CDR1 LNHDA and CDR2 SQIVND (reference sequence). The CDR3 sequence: CASSPGTGEWAYEQYF. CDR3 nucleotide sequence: TGTGCCAGTAGCCCCGGGACAGGGGAGTGGGCCTACGAGCAGTACTTC.

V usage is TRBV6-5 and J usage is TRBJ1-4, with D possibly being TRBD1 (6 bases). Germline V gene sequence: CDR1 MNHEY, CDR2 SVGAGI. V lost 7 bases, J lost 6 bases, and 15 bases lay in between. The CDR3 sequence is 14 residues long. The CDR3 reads CASKDTGWDEKLFF. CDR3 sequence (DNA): TGTGCCAGCAAGGATACAGGGTGGGATGAAAAACTGTTTTTT.

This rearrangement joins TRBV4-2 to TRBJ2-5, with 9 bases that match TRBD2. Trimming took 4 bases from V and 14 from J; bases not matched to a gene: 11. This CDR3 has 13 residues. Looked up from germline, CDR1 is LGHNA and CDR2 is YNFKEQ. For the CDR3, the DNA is TGTGCCAGCAGCCCCCTGGGGAGCGGGGGGATCTACTTC. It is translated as CASSPLGSGGIYF.

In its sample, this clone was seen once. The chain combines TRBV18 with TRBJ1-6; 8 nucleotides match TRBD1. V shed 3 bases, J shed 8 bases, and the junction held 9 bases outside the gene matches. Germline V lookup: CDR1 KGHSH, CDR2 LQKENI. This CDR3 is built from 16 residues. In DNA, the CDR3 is TGTGCCAGCTCACCGCCGGGACAGGCCAATCATTCACCCCTCCACTTT. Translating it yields CASSPPGQANHSPLHF.

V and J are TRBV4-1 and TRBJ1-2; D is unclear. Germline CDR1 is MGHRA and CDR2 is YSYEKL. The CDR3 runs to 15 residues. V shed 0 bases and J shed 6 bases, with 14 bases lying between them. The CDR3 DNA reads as TGCGCCAGCAGCCAAGATGTTAACAGTATCGATGGCTACACCTTC. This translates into CASSQDVNSIDGYTF.

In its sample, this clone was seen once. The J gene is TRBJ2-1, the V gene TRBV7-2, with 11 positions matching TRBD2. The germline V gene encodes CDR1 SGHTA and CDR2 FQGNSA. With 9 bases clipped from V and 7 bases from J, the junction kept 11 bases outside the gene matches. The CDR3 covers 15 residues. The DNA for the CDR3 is TGTGCCAGTGGTCTAGCGGGGGGCCTTTTTAATGAGCAGTTCTTC. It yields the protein CASGLAGGLFNEQFF.

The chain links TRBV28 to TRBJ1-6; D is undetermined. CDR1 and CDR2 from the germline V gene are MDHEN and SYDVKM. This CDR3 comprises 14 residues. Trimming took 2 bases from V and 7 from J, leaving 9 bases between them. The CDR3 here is CASSLAHYNSPLHF. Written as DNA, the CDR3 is TGTGCCAGCAGTTTAGCACATTACAATTCACCCCTCCACTTT.

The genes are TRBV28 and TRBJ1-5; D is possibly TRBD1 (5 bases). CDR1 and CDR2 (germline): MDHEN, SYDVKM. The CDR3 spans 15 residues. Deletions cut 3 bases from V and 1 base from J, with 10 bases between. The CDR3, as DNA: TGTGCCAGCAGTTTTACCAAGGGGAGCAATCAGCCCCAGCATTTT. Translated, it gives CASSFTKGSNQPQHF.

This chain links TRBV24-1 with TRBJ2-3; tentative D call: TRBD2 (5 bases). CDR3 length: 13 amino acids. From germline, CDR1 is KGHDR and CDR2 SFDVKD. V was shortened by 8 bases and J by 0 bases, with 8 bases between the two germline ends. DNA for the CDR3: TGTGCCACCACCCGGGGTAGCACAGATACGCAGTATTTT. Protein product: CATTRGSTDTQYF.

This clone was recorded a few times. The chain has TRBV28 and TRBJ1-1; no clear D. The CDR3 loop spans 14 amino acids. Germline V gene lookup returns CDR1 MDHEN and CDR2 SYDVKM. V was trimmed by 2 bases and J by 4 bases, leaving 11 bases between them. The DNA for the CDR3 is TGTGCCAGCAGTTTAGGGCCGTATCTCACTGAAGCTTTCTTT. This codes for CASSLGPYLTEAFF.

As DNA, the CDR3 is TGCAGCGTTGGGGAGGGGCGCTGGACTGAAGCTTTCTTT. This gives the protein CSVGEGRWTEAFF. The chain carries TRBV29-1 and TRBJ1-1; D possibly corresponds to TRBD1 (5 bases). CDR1 is SQVTM, CDR2 ANQGSEA, per germline. The CDR3 loop spans 13 amino acids. V was clipped by 4 bases and J by 5 bases, with 14 bases between them.

The CDR3 sequence is CASSPYGTQWAFF. Written as DNA, the CDR3 is TGTGCCAGCAGTCCATATGGGACTCAGTGGGCTTTCTTT. The rearrangement links TRBV2 to TRBJ1-1; tentatively, D is TRBD1 (5 bases). The CDR3 is 13 residues long. The germline V gene encodes CDR1 SNHLY and CDR2 FYNNEI. V dropped 5 bases and J dropped 11 bases, with 18 bases sitting between them. The whole variable domain, remainder taken from reference TRBV2 and TRBJ1-1, is EPEVTQTPSHQVTQMGQEVILRCVPISNHLYFYWYRQILGQKVEFLVSFYNNEISEKSEIFDDQFSVERPDGSNFTLKIRSTKLEDSAMYFCASSPYGTQWAFFGQGTRLTVV.

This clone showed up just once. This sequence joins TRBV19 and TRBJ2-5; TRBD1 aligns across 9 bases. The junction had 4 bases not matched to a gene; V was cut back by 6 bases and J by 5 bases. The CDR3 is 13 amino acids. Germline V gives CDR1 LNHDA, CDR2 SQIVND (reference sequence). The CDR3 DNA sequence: TGTGCCAGTAGACAGGGGGCTAGGGAGACCCAGTACTTC. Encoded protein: CASRQGARETQYF.

CDR3 protein: CASSQGESYTF. CDR3 DNA: TGCGCCAGCAGCCAAGGAGAAAGCTACACCTTC. The V call is TRBV4-1, the J call TRBJ1-2; D is unclear. The V end was cut by 1 base, the J end by 9 bases, with 6 bases between. There are 11 residues in the CDR3. Germline-derived CDR1 and CDR2 are MGHRA and YSYEKL.

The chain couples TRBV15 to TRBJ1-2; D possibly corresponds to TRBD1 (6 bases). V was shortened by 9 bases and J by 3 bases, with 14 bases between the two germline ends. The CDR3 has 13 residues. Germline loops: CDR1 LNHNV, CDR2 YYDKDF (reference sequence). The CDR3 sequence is CATSTRGHYGYTF. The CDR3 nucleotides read TGTGCCACTTCTACCAGGGGCCACTATGGCTACACCTTC.

DNA for the CDR3: TGTGCCAGCAGCTCACAGGCTGGTTATGGCTACACCTTC. Residues: CASSSQAGYGYTF. V usage is TRBV7-9 and J usage is TRBJ1-2; tentatively, D is TRBD1 (5 bases). The CDR3 length is 13 residues. Germline CDR1 is SEHNR and CDR2 is FQNEAQ (reference sequence). The V gene lost 4 bases and the J gene lost 5 bases, with 11 bases spanning the gap.

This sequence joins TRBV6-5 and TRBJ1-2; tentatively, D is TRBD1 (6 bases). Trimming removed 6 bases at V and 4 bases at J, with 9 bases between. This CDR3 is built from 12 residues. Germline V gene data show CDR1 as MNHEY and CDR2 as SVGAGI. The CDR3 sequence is CASRTGSYGYTF. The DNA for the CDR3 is TGTGCCAGCAGAACAGGGTCCTATGGCTACACCTTC.

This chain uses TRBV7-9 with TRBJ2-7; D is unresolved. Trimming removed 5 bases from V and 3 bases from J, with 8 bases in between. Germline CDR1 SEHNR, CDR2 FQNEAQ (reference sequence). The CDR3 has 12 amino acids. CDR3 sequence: CASSTHSYEQYF. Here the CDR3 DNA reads TGTGCCAGCAGCACACACAGCTACGAGCAGTACTTC. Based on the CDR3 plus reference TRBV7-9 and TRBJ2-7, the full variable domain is DTGVSQNPRHKITKRGQNVTFRCDPISEHNRLYWYRQTLGQGPEFLTYFQNEAQLEKSRLLSDRFSAERPKGSFSTLEIQRTEQGDSAMYLCASSTHSYEQYFGPGTRLTVT.

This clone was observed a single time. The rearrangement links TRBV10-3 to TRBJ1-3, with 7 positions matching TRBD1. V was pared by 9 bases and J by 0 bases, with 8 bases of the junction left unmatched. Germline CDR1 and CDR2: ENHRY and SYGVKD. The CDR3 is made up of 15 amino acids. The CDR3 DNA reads TGTGCCATTTCACAGGGGCCCAACTCTGGAAACACCATATATTTT. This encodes CAISQGPNSGNTIYF.

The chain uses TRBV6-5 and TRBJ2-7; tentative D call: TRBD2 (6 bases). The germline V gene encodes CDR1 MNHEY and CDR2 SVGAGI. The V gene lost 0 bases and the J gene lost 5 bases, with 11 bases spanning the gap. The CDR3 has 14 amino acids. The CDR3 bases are TGTGCCAGCAGTTACTCGTCCCTAGCGAACGAGCAGTACTTC. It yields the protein CASSYSSLANEQYF.

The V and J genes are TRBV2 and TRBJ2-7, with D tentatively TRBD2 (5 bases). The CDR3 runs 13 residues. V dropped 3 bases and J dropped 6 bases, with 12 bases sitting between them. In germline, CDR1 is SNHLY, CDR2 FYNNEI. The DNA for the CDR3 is TGTGCCAGCAGTGACCCCGGGGTTGGCGAGCAGTACTTC. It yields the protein CASSDPGVGEQYF.

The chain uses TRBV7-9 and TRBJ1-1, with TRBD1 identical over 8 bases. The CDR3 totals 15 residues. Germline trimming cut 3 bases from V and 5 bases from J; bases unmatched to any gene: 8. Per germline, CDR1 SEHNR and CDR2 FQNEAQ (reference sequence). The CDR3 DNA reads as TGTGCCAGCAGCTTTCACGGACAGGGAAGGACTGAAGCTTTCTTT. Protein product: CASSFHGQGRTEAFF.

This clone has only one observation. CDR3 residues: CASSRGLAGGGTGELFF. The CDR3 DNA is TGCGCCAGCAGCCGGGGACTAGCGGGGGGTGGGACCGGGGAGCTGTTTTTT. The chain has TRBV4-3 and TRBJ2-2; TRBD2 matches 15 bases. This CDR3 region has 17 residues. V trimming: 4 bases; J trimming: 5 bases; junction bases outside the gene matches: 5. Germline assignment: CDR1 LGHNA and CDR2 YSLEER.

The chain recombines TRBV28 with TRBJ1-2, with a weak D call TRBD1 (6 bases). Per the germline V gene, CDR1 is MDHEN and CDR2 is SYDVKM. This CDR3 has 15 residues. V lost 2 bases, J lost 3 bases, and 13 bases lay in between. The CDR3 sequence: CASSLPQGSYYGYTF. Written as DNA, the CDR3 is TGTGCCAGCAGTTTACCACAGGGTTCTTACTATGGCTACACCTTC.